Listed below are T cell receptor beta chains from one sample, sequenced in a study of T-cell reconstitution after alpha-beta-depleted transplantation in children. MiXCR was run by TCRdb on the PCR reads, yielding one entry per CDR3 protein. The sample includes under 300,000 distinct CDR3 sequences, 9.5% to 13% of them seen just once. Sample: peripheral blood, taken 180 days after TCRalphabeta/CD19-depleted stem cell transplant. The receptors stem from a male patient between 2 and 9 years old who had a stem cell transplant for chronic granulomatous disease, so the T cells may come from the graft donor. The CDR3 runs from the conserved cysteine through the conserved F or W. The D gene is left open where the match is weak. Some rows mark clone size as missing; the rest say once, few, many or name a class of expanded clone.

>-|14|TRBJ1-1|TRBV9|many
CASSAGLINTEAFF
TGTGCCAGCAGCGCCGGACTGATCAACACTGAAGCTTTCTTT
>-|14|TRBJ2-2|TRBV30|few
CACGGPYDTGELFF
TGTGCCTGTGGGGGGCCTTACGACACCGGGGAGCTGTTTTTT
>-|14|TRBJ2-7|TRBV20-1|many
CSASGLADPYEQYF
TGCAGTGCTAGCGGCCTAGCAGATCCCTACGAGCAGTACTTC
>-|15|TRBJ1-2|TRBV5-1|few
CASSLARGEDGGYTF
TGCGCCAGCAGCTTGGCAAGGGGCGAGGACGGCGGCTACACCTTC
>-|13|TRBJ2-7|TRBV7-2|many
CASSLVGNYEQYF
TGTGCCAGCAGCTTAGTCGGGAACTACGAGCAGTACTTC
>TRBD2|19|TRBJ2-6|TRBV11-1|many
CASSLAASGHSSGANVLTF
TGTGCCAGCAGCTTAGCTGCTAGCGGACATTCCTCTGGGGCCAACGTCCTGACTTTC
>TRBD2|14|TRBJ2-7|TRBV30|few
CAWRLVAGGNEQYF
TGTGCCTGGAGACTCGTAGCGGGAGGGAACGAGCAGTACTTC
>-|15|TRBJ1-2|TRBV7-2|many
CASSLGSDSLYGYTF
TGTGCCAGCAGCTTAGGGTCAGACAGCCTCTATGGCTACACCTTC
>-|13|TRBJ2-1|TRBV7-6|many
CASSLVGADEQFF
TGTGCCAGCAGCTTAGTAGGTGCGGATGAGCAGTTCTTC
>-|15|TRBJ2-1|TRBV5-5|-
CASSPNRGMYNEQFF
TGTGCCAGCAGCCCCAATCGCGGGATGTACAATGAGCAGTTCTTC
>TRBD2|14|TRBJ2-3|TRBV29-1|many
CSVVAGIFTDTQYF
TGCAGCGTTGTAGCGGGGATTTTTACAGATACGCAGTATTTT
>TRBD1|15|TRBJ1-1|TRBV12-3/TRBV12-4|many
CASSFLQGANTEAFF
TGTGCCAGCAGTTTTTTACAGGGGGCGAACACTGAAGCTTTCTTT
>-|11|TRBJ2-7|TRBV7-9|many
CASSLETAQYF
TGTGCCAGCAGCTTAGAGACCGCGCAGTACTTC
>TRBD2|17|TRBJ2-1|TRBV7-7|-
CANSLANSGGPGNEQFF
TGTGCTAACAGCTTAGCGAATAGCGGGGGGCCGGGGAATGAGCAGTTCTTC
>TRBD2|16|TRBJ2-1|TRBV27|many
CASRPTGTNAYNEQFF
TGTGCCAGCCGACCTACCGGGACTAACGCCTACAATGAGCAGTTCTTC
>TRBD2|16|TRBJ2-7|TRBV2|-
CASSEPFSGDIYEQYF
TGTGCCAGCAGTGAACCCTTTAGCGGGGACATCTACGAGCAGTACTTC
>TRBD2|18|TRBJ2-3|TRBV5-5|many
CASSSGTSGRAVTDTQYF
TGTGCCAGCAGCTCGGGGACTAGCGGGAGGGCTGTCACAGATACGCAGTATTTT
>-|14|TRBJ2-7|TRBV20-1|many
CSARGEGEGGEQYF
TGCAGTGCTAGAGGGGAGGGAGAAGGGGGGGAGCAGTACTTC
>-|15|TRBJ2-6|TRBV5-5|many
CASSGQGSGANVLTF
TGTGCCAGCAGCGGCCAGGGGTCTGGGGCCAACGTCCTGACTTTC
>TRBD2|14|TRBJ2-1|TRBV5-4|many
CASTWGGSYNEQFF
TGTGCCAGCACCTGGGGCGGGAGTTACAATGAGCAGTTCTTC
>TRBD1|14|TRBJ1-1|TRBV20-1|many
CSARPGGRLTEAFF
TGCAGTGCAAGACCAGGGGGCCGGCTCACTGAAGCTTTCTTT
>-|12|TRBJ1-5|TRBV7-9|many
CASGNLNQPQHF
TGTGCCAGCGGGAACCTCAATCAGCCCCAGCATTTT
>-|13|TRBJ1-1|TRBV29-1|many
CSVLLGWGTEAFF
TGCAGCGTTTTGCTGGGGTGGGGCACTGAAGCTTTCTTT
>TRBD2|17|TRBJ2-1|TRBV5-1|many
CASSLATSGLSYNEQFF
TGCGCCAGCAGCTTGGCCACTAGCGGGCTCTCCTACAATGAGCAGTTCTTC
>TRBD2|14|TRBJ2-3|TRBV28|many
CASSLAGTTDTQYF
TGTGCCAGCAGTCTAGCGGGGACCACAGATACGCAGTATTTT
>-|10|TRBJ2-1|TRBV29-1|many
CSVFRDEQFF
TGCAGCGTTTTCAGGGATGAGCAGTTCTTC
>-|14|TRBJ1-5|TRBV11-2|many
CASSPRGGDQPQHF
TGTGCCAGCAGCCCGCGGGGGGGCGATCAGCCCCAGCATTTT
>-|15|TRBJ2-7|TRBV20-1|few
CSATGGGDLGYEQYF
TGCAGTGCTACAGGGGGGGGGGACCTTGGCTACGAGCAGTACTTC
>TRBD2|17|TRBJ2-2|TRBV3-1|many
CASSHRYREGQAGELFF
TGTGCCAGCAGCCATCGGTATCGGGAGGGCCAAGCCGGGGAGCTGTTTTTT
>TRBD1|12|TRBJ2-7|TRBV28|many
CASGTGVHEQYF
TGTGCCAGCGGGACAGGGGTCCACGAGCAGTACTTC
>-|15|TRBJ2-3|TRBV7-3|many
CASSLGVLSTDTQYF
TGTGCCAGCAGCTTAGGTGTGCTCTCCACAGATACGCAGTATTTT
>-|15|TRBJ2-2|TRBV12-3/TRBV12-4|many
CASSPGPRDTGELFF
TGTGCCAGCAGTCCTGGACCCAGGGACACCGGGGAGCTGTTTTTT
>-|12|TRBJ2-1|TRBV29-1|-
CSDYEADNEQFF
TGCAGTGACTACGAAGCGGATAATGAGCAGTTCTTC
>-|19|TRBJ2-4|TRBV4-3|many
CASSQDRRSRFLAKNIQYF
TGCGCCAGCAGCCAAGATCGCCGGAGTCGCTTTCTAGCCAAAAACATTCAGTACTTC
>-|15|TRBJ1-2|TRBV27|-
CASSLRAGAERGYTF
TGTGCCAGCAGTTTAAGGGCGGGGGCAGAACGAGGCTACACCTTC
>-|13|TRBJ2-2|TRBV27|many
CASRWAGTGELFF
TGTGCCAGCAGATGGGCGGGAACCGGGGAGCTGTTTTTT
>-|17|TRBJ2-3|TRBV12-3/TRBV12-4|many
CASSFSPGPGSTDTQYF
TGTGCCAGCAGTTTCTCCCCGGGGCCCGGGAGCACAGATACGCAGTATTTT
>-|16|TRBJ2-3|TRBV9|many
CASSELQGFLGDTQYF
TGTGCCAGCAGCGAACTACAGGGTTTTTTAGGAGATACGCAGTATTTT
>-|15|TRBJ2-1|TRBV20-1|many
CSATTPYLHYNEQFF
TGCAGTGCGACTACGCCGTACCTACACTACAATGAGCAGTTCTTC
>-|15|TRBJ1-6|TRBV5-1|many
CASSFGGHPGAPLHF
TGCGCCAGCAGCTTCGGAGGACACCCTGGGGCACCCCTCCACTTT
>-|13|TRBJ1-1|TRBV29-1|many
CSVSTGRDTEAFF
TGCAGCGTTTCGACAGGTAGGGACACTGAAGCTTTCTTT
>-|14|TRBJ2-3|TRBV2|few
CASSKTILPDTQYF
TGTGCCAGCAGTAAGACTATTTTACCAGATACGCAGTATTTT
>-|12|TRBJ1-1|TRBV20-1|many
CSAQTGNTEAFF
TGCAGTGCCCAGACAGGGAACACTGAAGCTTTCTTT
>TRBD1|16|TRBJ2-5|TRBV5-1|few
CASSRIGQESQETQYF
TGCGCCAGCAGCCGAATTGGACAGGAAAGCCAAGAGACCCAGTACTTC
>-|17|TRBJ2-6|TRBV7-2|-
CASSADRILSGANVLTF
TGTGCCAGCAGCGCAGACAGGATTCTCTCTGGGGCCAACGTCCTGACTTTC
>-|16|TRBJ1-4|TRBV28|-
CASSLLWGATNEKLFF
TGTGCCAGCAGTTTATTATGGGGTGCAACTAATGAAAAACTGTTTTTT
>TRBD1|15|TRBJ2-3|TRBV24-1|-
CATSDRTGSSDTQYF
TGTGCCACCAGTGATAGGACAGGGTCTTCAGATACGCAGTATTTT
>-|17|TRBJ1-2|TRBV29-1|many
CSVGAWDTNHTNYGYTF
TGCAGCGTTGGGGCCTGGGACACTAACCACACTAACTATGGCTACACCTTC
>-|15|TRBJ1-4|TRBV5-1|many
CASSLAGARGEKLFF
TGCGCCAGCAGCTTGGCCGGGGCAAGAGGGGAAAAACTGTTTTTT
>-|16|TRBJ2-7|TRBV20-1|many
CSAISSVGTGAYEQYF
TGCAGTGCTATATCGTCTGTCGGGACGGGGGCATACGAGCAGTACTTC
>-|16|TRBJ2-3|TRBV5-5|many
CASSLADRGSPITQYF
TGTGCCAGCAGCTTGGCCGATAGGGGCTCACCTATAACGCAGTATTTT
>-|15|TRBJ2-2|TRBV20-1|many
CSAQHTPGVYGELFF
TGCAGTGCTCAACATACCCCGGGTGTATACGGGGAGCTGTTTTTT
>TRBD2|17|TRBJ2-5|TRBV7-2|many
CASSATSGTPLQETQYF
TGTGCCAGCAGCGCGACTAGCGGGACTCCCCTCCAAGAGACCCAGTACTTC
>TRBD2|19|TRBJ2-3|TRBV7-2|many
CASSLALSGLAASTDTQYF
TGTGCCAGCAGCTTAGCGCTGTCGGGACTAGCGGCTAGCACAGATACGCAGTATTTT
>-|14|TRBJ1-6|TRBV11-2|many
CASSLDWVNSPLHF
TGTGCCAGCAGCTTAGACTGGGTTAATTCACCCCTCCACTTT
>TRBD1|18|TRBJ1-6|TRBV2|-
CASSERTGVTSYNSPLHF
TGTGCCAGCAGTGAGCGGACAGGGGTGACCTCCTATAATTCACCCCTCCACTTT
>-|14|TRBJ1-5|TRBV27|many
CASSLSPPGAPQHF
TGTGCCAGCAGTTTATCCCCCCCTGGGGCGCCCCAGCATTTT
>-|12|TRBJ2-1|TRBV7-9|many
CASSPQHNEQFF
TGTGCCAGCAGCCCGCAGCACAATGAGCAGTTCTTC
>-|14|TRBJ2-1|TRBV5-1|many
CASSPEAGMNEQFF
TGCGCCAGCAGCCCGGAAGCCGGGATGAATGAGCAGTTCTTC